Each of the 17 T cell receptor beta chains below was sequenced from the same sample in a study of Graves' ophthalmopathy and Graves' hyperthyroidism. The study amplified TCR beta CDR3 regions using RNA transcripts. HTBI-primed first-round RT-PCR preceded second-round multiplex PCR. TCRdb reprocessed the multiplex PCR reads via MiXCR and lists one record per CDR3 protein. Of roughly 610,000 distinct CDR3 sequences listed, 22% are singletons. Sequencing was performed on peripheral blood. These receptors all come from a young woman with stable Graves' hyperthyroidism. Some clones in this sample may be carry-over from other donors' samples.

This clonotype was detected only a few times. This rearrangement joins TRBV3-1 to TRBJ2-1, with TRBD2 identical over 7 bases. This CDR3 region has 16 residues. Trimming cost V 1 base and J 7 bases; bases outside gene matches: 10. Looked up from germline, CDR1 is LGHDT and CDR2 is YNNKEL (reference sequence). CDR3 residues: CASSQVRDYGNNEQFF. CDR3 in DNA: TGTGCCAGCAGCCAAGTGCGGGACTATGGTAATAATGAGCAGTTCTTC.

Ten or more counts support this clonotype. The chain recombines TRBV4-1 with TRBJ2-7, with D perhaps matching TRBD2 (5 bases). CDR1 and CDR2 (germline): MGHRA, YSYEKL. Between the trimmed V and J ends, which lost 0 bases and 2 bases, there was a span of 8 bases. CDR3 length: 14 residues. This chain's CDR3 is CASSQDVGAYEQYF. CDR3 coding DNA: TGCGCCAGCAGCCAAGATGTGGGAGCCTACGAGCAGTACTTC.

The sample holds many counts of this clonotype. The chain links TRBV20-1 to TRBJ2-6, with TRBD1 identical over 7 bases. The ends lost 3 bases at V and 1 base at J; junction bases unmatched: 0. Germline loops: CDR1 DFQATT, CDR2 SNEGSKA (reference sequence). The CDR3 consists of 14 residues. CDR3 protein: CSARDRSGANVLTF. In nucleotides, the CDR3 is TGCAGTGCTAGGGACAGGTCTGGGGCCAACGTCCTGACTTTC.

The rearrangement joins TRBV29-1 to TRBJ2-5; D gene unclear. Trimming pared 4 bases from V and 0 bases from J, leaving 3 bases between. This CDR3 region has 11 residues. Germline CDR1 and CDR2: SQVTM and ANQGSEA. The CDR3: CSVAYQETQYF. Written as DNA, the CDR3 is TGCAGCGTTGCCTACCAAGAGACCCAGTACTTC. The full variable domain, its missing parts supplied by reference TRBV29-1 and TRBJ2-5, is SAVISQKPSRDICQRGTSLTIQCQVDSQVTMMFWYRQQPGQSLTLIATANQGSEATYESGFVIDKFPISRPNLTFSTLTVSNMSPEDSSIYLCSVAYQETQYFGPGTRLLVL.

This clonotype showed up just once. One end of the junction varies from germline; a read error may be responsible. The chain couples TRBV6-5 to TRBJ2-5, with D possibly TRBD2 on 5 matching bases. CDR1 and CDR2 (germline): MNHEY, SVGAGI. This CDR3 spans 13 amino acids. The CDR3, as DNA: TGTGCCAGCAGTTACGCAGCGGAAGAGACCAAGTACTTC. It codes for CASSYAAEETKYF.

Ten or more counts support this clonotype. The chain combines TRBV12-5 with TRBJ2-7; 7 bases fit TRBD2. This CDR3 is 17 amino acids long. Germline assignment: CDR1 LGHNT and CDR2 FRNRAP. V shed 4 bases and J 2 bases; nucleotides not matched to a gene: 14. The CDR3 loop is CASGSGLRRGYTYEQYF. CDR3 DNA: TGTGCTAGTGGTTCAGGGTTGCGGCGGGGGTACACCTACGAGCAGTACTTC.

This clonotype has a handful of counts. This chain links TRBV5-1 with TRBJ2-5, with 10 bases that match TRBD2. The ends lost 5 bases at V and 1 base at J; junction bases unmatched: 5. The CDR3 contains 15 residues. CDR1 and CDR2 (germline): SGHRS, YFSETQ. The CDR3 sequence: CASRGLASTQETQYF. CDR3 in DNA: TGCGCCAGCAGGGGACTAGCGAGTACCCAAGAGACCCAGTACTTC.

This clonotype was seen more than once but under ten times. The chain uses TRBV4-1 and TRBJ1-1, with TRBD1 as a possible D gene (5 bases). Germline V gene lookup returns CDR1 MGHRA and CDR2 YSYEKL. The CDR3 has 15 amino acids. The V end was cut by 3 bases, the J end by 3 bases, with 14 bases between. The CDR3 DNA is TGCGCCAGCAGCCAGATTTTCACAGGAGACACTGAAGCTTTCTTT. Amino acids: CASSQIFTGDTEAFF.

The V call is TRBV4-2, the J call TRBJ1-2, with TRBD1 as a possible D gene (5 bases). The V end was cut by 4 bases, the J end by 4 bases, with 16 bases between. There are 15 residues in the CDR3. CDR1 and CDR2 from the germline V gene are LGHNA and YNFKEQ. This CDR3 is CASSLTGTPRYGYTF. The CDR3 coding sequence is TGTGCCAGCAGCCTGACCGGGACTCCCCGCTATGGCTACACCTTC.

Ten or more counts support this clonotype. This chain joins TRBV7-2 and TRBJ1-5; the D is unclear. This CDR3 has 15 residues. In germline, CDR1 is SGHTA, CDR2 FQGNSA. V shed 6 bases and J shed 1 base, with 13 bases lying between them. Written as DNA, the CDR3 is TGTGCCAGCAGAGATTTAGTAGGGAGCAATCAGCCCCAGCATTTT. Translated, it gives CASRDLVGSNQPQHF.

The rearrangement links TRBV12-3 or TRBV12-4 to TRBJ1-2; no firm D call. The CDR3 length is 13 residues. V lost 6 bases and J 5 bases, leaving 13 bases between the germline ends. CDR3 nucleotide sequence: TGTGCCAGCAGCCCAACGGTTATTTATGGCTACACCTTC. It specifies CASSPTVIYGYTF.

The chain uses TRBV11-2 and TRBJ1-5; 7 bases match TRBD1. Trimming took 4 bases from V and 0 from J; bases not matched to a gene: 6. The CDR3 contains 16 residues. Germline-derived CDR1 and CDR2 are SGHAT and FQNNGV. CDR3 in amino acids: CASSSRTGSSNQPQHF. The CDR3 DNA follows: TGTGCCAGCAGCTCCCGGACAGGAAGTAGCAATCAGCCCCAGCATTTT.

CDR3 nucleotide sequence: TGTGCCACCAGCAGAAGGGACCTCCAGGACGAGCAGTACTTC. This gives the protein CATSRRDLQDEQYF. The rearrangement links TRBV15 to TRBJ2-7; D possibly matches TRBD1 or TRBD2 (5 bases each). CDR3 size: 14 residues. Germline V gives CDR1 LNHNV, CDR2 YYDKDF (reference sequence). V lost 2 bases, J lost 5 bases, and 13 bases lay in between.

About this clonotype itself: A read error may be the cause here, since a much bigger clone is one base away. The gene calls are TRBV28 and TRBJ1-1; TRBD1 agrees at 10 bases. Germline CDR1 is MDHEN and CDR2 is SYDVKM. The trim removed 5 bases at V and 0 bases at J, leaving 6 bases unmatched. The CDR3 contains 16 residues. CDR3: CASSRGGQGMNTEAFF. As DNA, the CDR3 is TGTGCCAGCAGTCGGGGGGGACAGGGGATGAACACTGAAGCTTTCTTT.

This clonotype was recorded at least ten times. This sequence joins TRBV28 and TRBJ1-1, with 8 bases that match TRBD1. Germline CDR1 is MDHEN and CDR2 is SYDVKM. The CDR3 is 16 amino acids. V gave up 4 bases and J gave up 1 base; unmatched junction bases: 8. The DNA for the CDR3 is TGTGCCAGCAGTTCTCGATTAGACAGGGGGAACACTGAAGCTTTCTTT. It specifies CASSSRLDRGNTEAFF.

The genes are TRBV20-1 and TRBJ1-5; no definite D call. V lost 2 bases, J lost 0 bases, and 11 bases lay in between. This CDR3 has 15 residues. From germline, CDR1 is DFQATT and CDR2 SNEGSKA (reference sequence). The CDR3 loop is CSARRGPASNQPQHF. CDR3 in DNA: TGCAGTGCTAGAAGAGGGCCGGCTAGCAATCAGCCCCAGCATTTT.

This clonotype was counted ten times or more. The V gene is TRBV12-3 or TRBV12-4, the J gene TRBJ1-1; D is possibly TRBD1 (6 bases). Trimming took 4 bases from V and 1 from J, leaving 13 bases between them. The CDR3 spans 15 residues. Written as DNA, the CDR3 is TGTGCCAGCAGTTCCACCCGGGGGGCGAACACTGAAGCTTTCTTT. Protein: CASSSTRGANTEAFF.